This record looks at one T cell receptor beta chain sequence and its context. V dropped 0 bases and J dropped 4 bases, with 7 bases sitting between them. The V gene's germline CDR1 is LNHNV and CDR2 YYDKDF (reference sequence). This CDR3 has 14 amino acids. These data originate in a study of cytomegalovirus exposure and HLA in healthy donors. PCR used 60 Vbeta primers and 13 Jbeta primers. Profiled with immunoSEQ multiplex PCR; TCRdb holds only in-frame clones, not every one. Among 80,000 or so clones listed, roughly a tenth were seen once. The sample comprised PBMCs. The chain recombines TRBV15 with TRBJ2-1; no clear D gene. The source is a man between 60 and 75 years old in good health and CMV-seropositive. The CDR3 reads CATSRDSGYNEQFF. CDR3 sequence (DNA): TGTGCCACCAGCAGAGATTCCGGGTACAATGAGCAGTTCTTC.